Below, one T cell receptor (beta chain) is given with its context. The antigen is not known. The sample originates from a study of radiation and T cells in renal cell carcinoma. In the study overall: Nephrectomy followed 15 Gy stereotactic body radiation by 4 weeks.

Study results and limitations: In blood, top tumor clones expanded by 2 weeks, shrinking by 4.

Some clones are missing from TCRdb's copy, which holds only in-frame ones; the method was immunoSEQ multiplex PCR. The sample shows approximately 120,000 clones, 81% of them seen only once. Time point reported: blood 2 weeks post-SBRT. The treatment: 15 Gy SBRT to primary tumor, nephrectomy 4 weeks later. This renal cell carcinoma was of the clear cell type. CDR1 is SEHNR, CDR2 FQNEAQ, per germline (reference sequence). The CDR3 loop spans 14 amino acids. V shed 2 bases and J 8 bases; nucleotides not matched to a gene: 6. The J gene is TRBJ2-4, the V gene TRBV7-9; 7 bases fit TRBD2. This TCR was recovered from a man in his fifties with renal cell carcinoma. The sequencing used blood, collected from a patient whose treatment included radiotherapy and nephrectomy. This chain's CDR3 is CASSLLGEGYIQYF. The CDR3 DNA sequence: TGTGCCAGCAGCTTACTTGGGGAGGGCTACATTCAGTACTTC.